The clone carrying this T cell receptor beta chain has only one observation. CD8+ and CD4+ blood T cells underwent TCR beta sequencing. The CD8+ and CD4+ T cells were negatively isolated, with the TEMRA cells enriched by FACS. The data were taken from a study of CD8 T cells in Susac syndrome. Reverse transcription of 0.5 to 1 ug RNA used random hexamers. TCRdb reprocessed the immunoSEQ multiplex PCR reads with MiXCR, giving one entry per CDR3 protein. The sample records some 100,000 distinct CDR3 sequences, approximately 93% being singletons. CDR1 is MNHEY, CDR2 SVGAGI, per germline. This CDR3 is 15 amino acids long. The ends lost 5 bases at V and 7 bases at J; junction bases unmatched: 8.

This chain links TRBV6-5 with TRBJ2-7; 13 bases map to TRBD2. What was sequenced was CD4+ T cells from PBMCs. The TCR originated in a human donor with multiple sclerosis. The CDR3 DNA follows: TGTGCCAGCAGTCCGCTGACTAGCGGGGGGAATGAGCAGTACTTC. This gives the protein CASSPLTSGGNEQYF.